This T cell receptor (beta chain) came from a study of T and B cells in COVID-19 patients. Study in general: Blood was sampled from COVID-19 patients who were either actively infected or recovered. General study points: In COVID-19 patients, T cell receptor beta variable and joining gene use was reportedly strongly skewed. Active COVID-19 showed highly clonal TRB repertoires; recovery showed diversity and richness above healthy donors.

Blood genomic DNA input for TRB amplification was about 240-550 ng. This clonotype was observed at least ten times. Its cognate antigen is unknown. BIOMED2 TRB-A/B primer pools were used in multiplex TRB PCR. Each CDR3 protein gets one entry after TCRdb re-called the multiplex PCR reads with MiXCR. Of 15,000 to 20,000 distinct CDR3 sequences in the sample, roughly 28% were seen once. The CDR3 covers 15 residues. Germline CDR1 LNHDA, CDR2 SQIVND (reference sequence). J gave up 5 bases and V 3 bases, and 10 bases lay outside the gene matches. The genes are TRBV19 and TRBJ2-7; 7 positions match TRBD1. The sequenced sample was blood. This clonotype was sampled from a human donor who had recovered from COVID-19. DNA for the CDR3: TGTGCCAGTAGTATGAAACACAGGGGATACGACGAGCAGTACTTC. This gives the protein CASSMKHRGYDEQYF.